The 26 T cell receptor beta chains given below trace back to one sample, sequenced in a study of T cell repertoires in cytomegalovirus infection. One entry per CDR3 protein results from TCRdb running MiXCR on the reads. Of about 260,000 distinct CDR3 sequences in the sample, approximately 14% were seen once. Sequencing used PBMCs. These receptors were collected from a human donor in good health (CMV status not recorded). Some clones in this sample may be carry-over from other donors' samples.

This chain links TRBV20-1 with TRBJ2-1, with D possibly called TRBD1 or TRBD2 (5 bases each). The V end was cut by 6 bases, the J end by 7 bases, with 19 bases between. Looked up from germline, CDR1 is DFQATT and CDR2 is SNEGSKA (reference sequence). The CDR3 contains 14 residues. CDR3 coding DNA: TGCAGTGCGACCCGGGACGGAAGTTTAAATGAGCAGTTCTTC. Protein sequence: CSATRDGSLNEQFF.

This clonotype was seen more than once but under ten times. The gene calls are TRBV25-1 and TRBJ1-2, with D hard to call. The CDR3 is made up of 11 amino acids. V lost 2 bases, J lost 8 bases, and 6 bases lay in between. The germline CDR1 and CDR2 sequences are MGHDK and SYGVNS. CDR3 protein: CASSEESGYTF. CDR3 coding DNA: TGTGCCAGCAGTGAAGAGTCCGGCTACACCTTC.

This clonotype turned up a few times. The genes are TRBV24-1 and TRBJ2-2, with TRBD1 identical over 7 bases. The CDR3 consists of 15 residues. CDR1 KGHDR and CDR2 SFDVKD come from the germline V gene. Trimming took 4 bases from V and 4 from J; bases not matched to a gene: 5. CDR3 region: CATSDRDRATGELFF. CDR3 DNA: TGTGCCACCAGTGACCGCGACAGGGCCACCGGGGAGCTGTTTTTT.

This clonotype has a handful of counts. The rearrangement joins TRBV7-9 to TRBJ2-2; 8 positions agree with TRBD1. Germline CDR1 and CDR2: SEHNR and FQNEAQ (reference sequence). V gave up 11 bases and J gave up 5 bases; unmatched junction bases: 16. The CDR3 extends over 16 amino acids. The chain's CDR3 is CAVPPQDRAITGELFF. CDR3 bases: TGTGCCGTCCCCCCCCAGGACAGGGCGATTACCGGGGAGCTGTTTTTT.

This clonotype has just a few counts. V and J are TRBV5-1 and TRBJ2-5; TRBD1 matches 10 bases. Germline V CDR1 and CDR2: SGHRS, YFSETQ. The V and J ends lost 4 bases and 3 bases, in that order; junction bases with no gene match: 9. This CDR3 contains 16 residues. CDR3 region: CASSATGGPSEETQYF. The CDR3 nucleotides are TGCGCCAGCAGCGCGACAGGGGGCCCTTCAGAAGAGACCCAGTACTTC.

Only a few counts were recorded for this clonotype. The J gene is TRBJ1-1, the V gene TRBV7-8, with D perhaps TRBD1 (6 bases). Germline loops: CDR1 SGHVS, CDR2 FQNEAQ. With 1 base removed from V and 2 bases from J, the gap between germline ends came to 14 bases. The CDR3 consists of 16 residues. CDR3 residues: CASSLGVRGTNTEAFF. The DNA for the CDR3 is TGTGCCAGCAGCTTAGGGGTTAGGGGGACAAACACTGAAGCTTTCTTT.

This clonotype was counted ten times or more. This chain connects TRBV20-1 to TRBJ2-7; D is unclear. The germline V and J ends were trimmed by 4 bases and 5 bases, with 12 bases remaining between them. The CDR3 runs to 12 residues. CDR1 and CDR2 (germline): DFQATT, SNEGSKA (reference sequence). CDR3 protein: CSAMGISNEQYF. The CDR3 nucleotides read TGCAGTGCTATGGGGATTTCAAACGAGCAGTACTTC.

The sample holds many counts of this clonotype. The chain carries TRBV9 and TRBJ2-1; 11 bases align to TRBD2. V shed 2 bases, J shed 3 bases, and the junction held 4 bases outside the gene matches. This CDR3 spans 16 amino acids. CDR1 and CDR2 (germline): SGDLS, YYNGEE. The CDR3 spells CASSVSGRVFYNEQFF. CDR3 in DNA: TGTGCCAGCAGCGTTAGCGGGAGGGTCTTCTACAATGAGCAGTTCTTC. Using reference TRBV9 and TRBJ2-1 for the parts outside the CDR3, the full variable domain is DSGVTQTPKHLITATGQRVTLRCSPRSGDLSVYWYQQSLDQGLQFLIQYYNGEERAKGNILERFSAQQFPDLHSELNLSSLELGDSALYFCASSVSGRVFYNEQFFGPGTRLTVL.

Comment on this clonotype: A much larger clonotype is one base distant, so this may be a read error. This CDR3 reads CASSLFTSVRKEQFF. For the CDR3, the DNA is TGTGCCAGCAGCTTATTTACCAGCGTAAGGAAGGAGCAGTTCTTC. The chain links TRBV7-3 to TRBJ2-1; D unclear. The V and J ends lost 2 bases and 10 bases respectively, with 18 bases between them. Per germline, CDR1 SGHTA and CDR2 FQGTGA. This CDR3 has 15 residues.

For this clonotype: A much larger clonotype is one base distant, so this may be a read error. The chain is built from TRBV18 and TRBJ2-2, with D hard to call. Looked up from germline, CDR1 is KGHSH and CDR2 is LQKENI. This CDR3 region has 15 residues. The CDR3 here is CANSPLGQSTGELFF. DNA for the CDR3: TGTGCCAACTCACCTTTAGGGCAGTCCACCGGGGAGCTGTTTTTT.

The chain links TRBV20-1 to TRBJ1-5, with D possibly matching TRBD1 (5 bases). Trimming took off 1 base at V and 5 bases at J, with 12 bases between the two ends. The CDR3 runs to 14 residues. CDR1 is DFQATT and CDR2 is SNEGSKA in the germline V gene (reference sequence). The chain's CDR3 is CSARVGGVYQPQHF. CDR3 sequence (DNA): TGCAGTGCTAGAGTTGGGGGGGTCTATCAGCCCCAGCATTTT.

The rearrangement links TRBV2 to TRBJ2-3; D might be TRBD1 (5 bases). Trimming left V 5 bases short and J 2 bases short, with 11 bases between. Germline V gene data show CDR1 as SNHLY and CDR2 as FYNNEI. The CDR3 consists of 14 residues. The CDR3 region is CASSPRVSTDTQYF. The DNA for the CDR3 is TGTGCCAGCAGTCCCAGGGTTTCCACAGATACGCAGTATTTT.

The rearrangement links TRBV2 to TRBJ1-5; TRBD1 agrees at 9 bases. This CDR3 region has 13 residues. Germline CDR1 reads SNHLY; CDR2 reads FYNNEI. The V segment lost 4 bases and the J segment 7 bases; nucleotides outside the gene matches: 2. The CDR3 spells CASSGQGDQPQHF. The CDR3 bases are TGTGCCAGCAGTGGACAGGGGGACCAGCCCCAGCATTTT. The full variable domain, rest sourced from reference TRBV2 and TRBJ1-5, is EPEVTQTPSHQVTQMGQEVILRCVPISNHLYFYWYRQILGQKVEFLVSFYNNEISEKSEIFDDQFSVERPDGSNFTLKIRSTKLEDSAMYFCASSGQGDQPQHFGDGTRLSIL.

This chain connects TRBV5-4 to TRBJ1-2; the match to TRBD1 covers 7 bases. V was pared by 6 bases and J by 4 bases, with 9 bases of the junction left unmatched. Germline V CDR1 and CDR2: SGHNT, YYREEE (reference sequence). CDR3 length: 14 residues. CDR3 DNA: TGTGCCAGCACCGGATCCGGGACAGTCTATGGCTACACCTTC. This encodes CASTGSGTVYGYTF.

This clonotype has a count of ten or more. The chain recombines TRBV7-6 with TRBJ1-4; D is perhaps TRBD1 (6 bases). The V and J ends lost 5 bases and 8 bases respectively, with 18 bases between them. Per germline, CDR1 SGHVS and CDR2 FNYEAQ. There are 15 residues in the CDR3. CDR3 sequence: CASSNVQGSREKLFF. CDR3 nucleotide sequence: TGTGCCAGCAGCAACGTACAGGGAAGTCGCGAAAAACTGTTTTTT. The complete variable domain, with remaining parts taken from reference TRBV7-6 and TRBJ1-4, reads GAGVSQSPRYKVTKRGQDVALRCDPISGHVSLYWYRQALGQGPEFLTYFNYEAQQDKSGLPNDRFSAERPEGSISTLTIQRTEQRDSAMYRCASSNVQGSREKLFFGSGTQLSVL.

This clonotype was found many times. The chain is built from TRBV12-3 or TRBV12-4 and TRBJ2-4, with unresolved D. CDR3 length: 16 residues. Trimming left V 8 bases short and J 3 bases short, with 20 bases between. The CDR3: CASSPISHTYKNIQYF. DNA of the CDR3: TGTGCCAGCTCACCCATCTCCCACACCTACAAAAACATTCAGTACTTC.

The V and J genes are TRBV2 and TRBJ2-5; D gene uncertain. The CDR3 is 14 residues long. Trimming stripped 4 bases from V and 5 bases from J, with 14 bases between. CDR1 and CDR2 from the germline V gene are SNHLY and FYNNEI. Here the CDR3 reads CASSAEALGETQYF. CDR3 in DNA: TGTGCCAGCAGTGCAGAAGCCCTGGGGGAGACCCAGTACTTC.

V usage is TRBV18 and J usage is TRBJ2-3, with a tentative D call TRBD2 (6 bases). V was cut by 3 bases and J by 7 bases, with 11 bases left in between. Germline CDR1 KGHSH, CDR2 LQKENI. CDR3 length equals 13 residues. The CDR3 loop reads CASSPGGSHTQYF. The CDR3, as DNA: TGTGCCAGCTCACCCGGGGGATCGCATACGCAGTATTTT.

This clonotype has only one observation. V usage is TRBV20-1 and J usage is TRBJ2-5; D possibly uses TRBD1 or TRBD2 (5 bases each). Germline loops: CDR1 DFQATT, CDR2 SNEGSKA (reference sequence). This CDR3 has 14 amino acids. Trimming left V 6 bases short and J 0 bases short, with 14 bases between. The DNA for the CDR3 is TGCAGTGCGGGGGATCGGACGAACCAAGAGACCCAGTACTTC. This encodes CSAGDRTNQETQYF.

A few counts support this clonotype. This chain connects TRBV20-1 to TRBJ2-7, with no clear D. Per the germline V gene, CDR1 is DFQATT and CDR2 is SNEGSKA (reference sequence). Trimming stripped 1 base from V and 0 bases from J, with 4 bases between. The CDR3 has 12 residues. Here the CDR3 DNA reads TGCAGTGCTAGAGTCGCCTCCTACGAGCAGTACTTC. It specifies CSARVASYEQYF.

This chain connects TRBV5-4 to TRBJ2-1; 8 bases align to TRBD2. This CDR3 has 14 amino acids. V lost 1 base to trimming and J lost 7 bases; unmatched junction nucleotides: 4. Germline CDR1 SGHNT, CDR2 YYREEE (reference sequence). The CDR3 region is CASSLKGLVNEQFF. The CDR3 DNA follows: TGTGCCAGCAGCTTGAAGGGACTAGTAAATGAGCAGTTCTTC.

This clonotype was seen a handful of times. The V call is TRBV15, the J call TRBJ2-7; no firm D call. The CDR3 consists of 14 residues. V was pared by 9 bases and J by 0 bases, with 15 bases between. Germline V lookup: CDR1 LNHNV, CDR2 YYDKDF (reference sequence). CDR3: CATETDGNSYEQYF. As DNA, the CDR3 is TGTGCCACTGAGACGGACGGAAACTCCTACGAGCAGTACTTC.

This clonotype was counted between two and nine times. CDR3 sequence: CSVPTTWGDEQFF. The CDR3 DNA is TGCAGCGTCCCCACGACGTGGGGGGATGAGCAGTTCTTC. This chain connects TRBV29-1 to TRBJ2-1; possible D gene TRBD2, 6 bases. Germline V gene sequence: CDR1 SQVTM, CDR2 ANQGSEA. This CDR3 has 13 residues. V lost 6 bases and J 8 bases, leaving 17 bases between the germline ends.

The rearrangement joins TRBV4-1 to TRBJ1-2; unclear D gene. This CDR3 has 13 amino acids. From germline, CDR1 is MGHRA and CDR2 YSYEKL. V gave up 1 base and J gave up 6 bases, with 9 bases separating them. CDR3 residues: CASSQVGFHGYTF. The CDR3 nucleotides are TGCGCCAGCAGCCAAGTCGGGTTTCATGGCTACACCTTC.

The chain joins TRBV5-8 to TRBJ2-2; 7 bases are shared with TRBD2. This CDR3 contains 17 residues. Germline CDR1 reads SGHTS; CDR2 reads YDEGEE. J was trimmed by 4 bases and V by 2 bases; bases with no gene match: 11. CDR3 amino acids: CASSFLWTRARTGELFF. CDR3 sequence (DNA): TGTGCCAGCAGCTTTCTCTGGACTAGAGCACGCACCGGGGAGCTGTTTTTT.

Of note for this clonotype: A single base separates this from a much larger clone, so it may be a read error. This is likely a read error, given that the CDR3 carries no conserved phenylalanine or tryptophan at its end. This sequence joins TRBV7-9 and TRBJ1-4; D perhaps matches TRBD1 (5 bases). The CDR3 is made up of 14 amino acids. Trimming pared 4 bases from V and 8 bases from J, leaving 14 bases between. Germline V lookup: CDR1 SEHNR, CDR2 FQNEAQ (reference sequence). Here the CDR3 reads CASSSTGEWEKLFL. The CDR3 DNA reads as TGTGCCAGCAGCTCTACGGGGGAATGGGAAAAACTGTTTCTT.